The 28 T cell receptor beta chains given below trace back to one sample, sequenced in a study of identical twins (dated by TCRdb to about 2016). The method was 5' RACE. Sequencing took place on an Illumina HiSeq 2000. TCRdb cleaned the public reads at Q25 with fastp, built clones with MiXCR and kept in-frame beta chains. Each entry merges the rows of one CDR3 protein and shows their most common DNA and genes. This sample holds about 570,000 distinct CDR3 sequences; roughly 9.5% were observed only once. 3% of the sample comes from the top ten. These same records also appear under a second study, on yellow fever vaccine responses in identical twins.

Source material: PBMCs. The receptor set was obtained from a woman younger than 30 in good health.

This clonotype was seen many times. This chain uses TRBV12-3 or TRBV12-4 with TRBJ2-7, with TRBD1 identical over 10 bases. V shed 0 bases and J 2 bases; nucleotides not matched to a gene: 4. CDR3 length: 16 amino acids. The CDR3, as DNA: TGTGCCAGCAGTTTAGCGCGGACAGGGGGGGCCTACGAGCAGTACTTC. This codes for CASSLARTGGAYEQYF.

This chain joins TRBV15 and TRBJ1-1, with TRBD1 matching over 7 bases. CDR3 length: 15 residues. The V segment lost 4 bases and the J segment 5 bases; nucleotides outside the gene matches: 10. Germline V CDR1 and CDR2: LNHNV, YYDKDF (reference sequence). The CDR3, as DNA: TGTGCCACCAGCACCCGGAGGGACAGACCGACTGAAGCTTTCTTT. Translation gives CATSTRRDRPTEAFF.

The chain has TRBV5-1 and TRBJ2-2, with 10 bases identical to TRBD1. This CDR3 spans 15 amino acids. V was pared by 6 bases and J by 5 bases, with 7 bases of the junction left unmatched. From germline, CDR1 is SGHRS and CDR2 YFSETQ. This CDR3 is CASTRDRGSTGELFF. The CDR3 DNA is TGCGCCAGCACTAGGGACAGGGGATCTACCGGGGAGCTGTTTTTT.

V usage is TRBV3-1 and J usage is TRBJ2-5, with a tentative D call TRBD2 (5 bases). Germline CDR1 and CDR2: LGHDT and YNNKEL (reference sequence). V was shortened by 2 bases and J by 4 bases, with 17 bases between the two germline ends. This CDR3 is 16 amino acids long. CDR3 residues: CASSQSPLTSGETQYF. CDR3 in DNA: TGTGCCAGCAGCCAATCCCCCCTTACTAGTGGAGAGACCCAGTACTTC.

This clonotype appeared many times. The rearrangement uses TRBV14 and TRBJ2-1; weak D call: TRBD1 (7 bases). The CDR3 is 13 amino acids. Germline-derived CDR1 and CDR2 are SGHDN and FVKESK. V was trimmed by 4 bases and J by 7 bases, leaving 11 bases between them. CDR3 region: CASSPQGRNEQFF. For the CDR3, the DNA is TGTGCCAGCAGCCCACAGGGGAGGAATGAGCAGTTCTTC.

This clonotype was seen ten or more times. The chain is built from TRBV28 and TRBJ2-5; D is possibly TRBD1 (5 bases). The CDR3 has 16 residues. The germline CDR1 and CDR2 sequences are MDHEN and SYDVKM. V was trimmed by 1 base and J by 2 bases, leaving 14 bases between them. CDR3 amino acids: CASSLLLAGRQETQYF. The CDR3, as DNA: TGTGCCAGCAGTTTATTGTTGGCAGGGCGTCAAGAGACCCAGTACTTC.

This clonotype was detected a few times. The CDR3 bases are TGTGCCAGCAGCCCCCGGGACGGAAATACGCAGTATTTT. Amino acid sequence: CASSPRDGNTQYF. The V and J genes are TRBV3-1 and TRBJ2-3; D is perhaps TRBD1 or TRBD2 (5 bases each). V gave up 4 bases and J gave up 7 bases, with 12 bases separating them. Per germline, CDR1 LGHDT and CDR2 YNNKEL (reference sequence). This CDR3 comprises 13 residues.

This clonotype was found many times. J is TRBJ2-2 and V is TRBV9, with unresolved D. The germline V gene encodes CDR1 SGDLS and CDR2 YYNGEE. Trimming pared 3 bases from V and 6 bases from J, leaving 6 bases between. CDR3 length: 12 amino acids. The CDR3 DNA reads as TGTGCCAGCAGCGCTTTGGCCGGGGAGCTGTTTTTT. Encoded protein: CASSALAGELFF.

This clonotype has a count of ten or more. The chain recombines TRBV28 with TRBJ2-5; 7 bases map to TRBD2. V lost 4 bases and J lost 5; bases outside the gene matches: 10. This CDR3 contains 15 residues. CDR1 is MDHEN, CDR2 SYDVKM, per germline. In nucleotides, the CDR3 is TGTGCCAGCAGTTCCCTCTCTAGCGGCGGGGAGACCCAGTACTTC. Protein sequence: CASSSLSSGGETQYF.

This clonotype occurred a few times. The CDR3 region is CSAKDERIVEQFF. The CDR3 DNA sequence: TGCAGTGCTAAGGACGAGCGGATTGTTGAGCAGTTCTTC. The rearrangement links TRBV20-1 to TRBJ2-1, with D perhaps TRBD2 (5 bases). The CDR3 is made up of 13 amino acids. Trimming cost V 4 bases and J 9 bases, with 16 bases left between them. Looked up from germline, CDR1 is DFQATT and CDR2 is SNEGSKA (reference sequence).

This clonotype was seen many times. The CDR3 here is CASSTLQGAYTQYF. DNA of the CDR3: TGCGCCAGCAGCACCCTACAGGGGGCATATACGCAGTATTTT. V and J are TRBV5-1 and TRBJ2-3, with 9 nucleotides matching TRBD1. V trimming: 4 bases; J trimming: 7 bases; junction bases outside the gene matches: 7. The CDR3 runs 14 residues. Germline CDR1 SGHRS, CDR2 YFSETQ.

The rearrangement uses TRBV7-9 and TRBJ2-1, with 8 bases that match TRBD1. Germline lookup yields CDR1 SEHNR and CDR2 FQNEAQ (reference sequence). Trimming at V came to 3 bases and at J to 13 bases, leaving 5 bases not matched to a gene. The CDR3 is 12 amino acids. The CDR3 DNA follows: TGTGCCAGCAGCTTGGACAGGGTTGGTCAGTTCTTC. Protein: CASSLDRVGQFF.

CDR3 sequence reads: CSAPLAGITDTQYF. The CDR3 DNA reads TGCAGTGCTCCTCTAGCGGGGATCACAGATACGCAGTATTTT. The gene calls are TRBV20-1 and TRBJ2-3; 9 bases agree with TRBD2. J lost 2 bases, V lost 5 bases, and 5 bases had no gene match. Germline V gene lookup returns CDR1 DFQATT and CDR2 SNEGSKA (reference sequence). The CDR3 extends over 14 amino acids.

V usage is TRBV15 and J usage is TRBJ1-2, with TRBD1 matching over 9 bases. With 0 bases clipped from V and 4 bases from J, the junction kept 6 bases outside the gene matches. This CDR3 is 16 amino acids long. Germline CDR1 LNHNV, CDR2 YYDKDF (reference sequence). The CDR3 here is CATSRDYGTGTYGYTF. CDR3 sequence (DNA): TGTGCCACCAGCAGAGATTATGGGACAGGGACCTATGGCTACACCTTC.

A few counts support this clonotype. The chain recombines TRBV29-1 with TRBJ2-7; possible D gene TRBD2, 6 bases. CDR3 length equals 13 residues. Germline CDR1 SQVTM, CDR2 ANQGSEA. Trimming shortened V by 7 bases and J by 1 base, and 14 bases separated the two germline ends. The CDR3 bases are TGCAGCGCGGAAGCGGGCAAATCCTACGAGCAGTACTTC. It encodes CSAEAGKSYEQYF.

This clonotype was observed many times. V is TRBV25-1 and J is TRBJ2-1; D uncertain. Per the germline V gene, CDR1 is MGHDK and CDR2 is SYGVNS. Trimming removed 1 base at V and 5 bases at J, with 6 bases between. The CDR3 is 13 amino acids. CDR3 DNA sequence: TGTGCCAGCAGTGAATCACGTAACAATGAGCAGTTCTTC. It yields the protein CASSESRNNEQFF.

This clonotype came up many times. The chain combines TRBV7-3 with TRBJ2-1; D is perhaps TRBD1 (6 bases). Trimming cost V 2 bases and J 8 bases, with 10 bases left between them. Looked up from germline, CDR1 is SGHTA and CDR2 is FQGTGA. This CDR3 is built from 13 residues. CDR3 amino acids: CASSLDRRYEQFF. CDR3 DNA: TGTGCCAGCAGCTTAGACAGGAGGTATGAGCAGTTCTTC.

This clonotype was seen more than once but under ten times. V gene TRBV7-9 combines with J gene TRBJ1-5; no firm D call. The germline V and J ends were trimmed by 1 base and 0 bases, with 10 bases remaining between them. The CDR3 is 16 residues long. Germline V gene data show CDR1 as SEHNR and CDR2 as FQNEAQ (reference sequence). DNA for the CDR3: TGTGCCAGCAGCTTAGGGTCGGTCACTAGCAATCAGCCCCAGCATTTT. Amino acids: CASSLGSVTSNQPQHF.

The V call is TRBV24-1, the J call TRBJ2-5; 11 bases are a match to TRBD2. The V gene's germline CDR1 is KGHDR and CDR2 SFDVKD. The CDR3 consists of 14 residues. V lost 6 bases, J lost 5 bases, and 4 bases stayed unmatched. CDR3 loop: CATSYSGGGETQYF. The CDR3, as DNA: TGTGCCACCAGTTATAGCGGGGGGGGGGAGACCCAGTACTTC.

The chain couples TRBV6-1 to TRBJ2-1; D may be TRBD2 (5 bases). Germline values: CDR1 MNHNS, CDR2 SASEGT. This CDR3 contains 18 residues. Trimming pared 3 bases from V and 0 bases from J, leaving 18 bases between. The CDR3 DNA is TGTGCCAGCAGTGAGATTAGCGTACGCACTAGCTCCTACAATGAGCAGTTCTTC. Its protein is CASSEISVRTSSYNEQFF.

This clonotype was counted between two and nine times. The rearrangement uses TRBV7-9 and TRBJ2-7; a weak D match, TRBD2 (6 bases). Germline CDR1 SEHNR, CDR2 FQNEAQ (reference sequence). V gave up 5 bases and J gave up 3 bases, with 23 bases separating them. This CDR3 region has 17 residues. This CDR3 reads CASSPSGGSPLYYEQYF. DNA of the CDR3: TGTGCCAGCAGCCCAAGTGGAGGGAGCCCCCTTTACTACGAGCAGTACTTC.

This clonotype showed up many times. The chain uses TRBV20-1 and TRBJ2-7, with TRBD1 matching over 9 bases. This CDR3 has 13 amino acids. Germline assignment: CDR1 DFQATT and CDR2 SNEGSKA (reference sequence). V shed 3 bases and J 3 bases; nucleotides not matched to a gene: 3. Here the CDR3 DNA reads TGCAGTGCTAGGGGGGACAGGGTCTACGAGCAGTACTTC. It encodes CSARGDRVYEQYF.

This clonotype was seen many times. The CDR3 nucleotides read TGTGCCAGCAGTTACTCGGGAGGTAGAGAGACCCAGTACTTC. Residues: CASSYSGGRETQYF. This chain joins TRBV6-5 and TRBJ2-5; D possibly corresponds to TRBD2 (6 bases). The germline V gene encodes CDR1 MNHEY and CDR2 SVGAGI. CDR3 length: 14 residues. The V end was cut by 0 bases, the J end by 4 bases, with 9 bases between.

This clonotype was found once. The chain combines TRBV5-1 with TRBJ1-4; D is undetermined. This CDR3 is built from 11 residues. Trimming cost V 7 bases and J 8 bases, with 9 bases left between them. Germline-derived CDR1 and CDR2 are SGHRS and YFSETQ. CDR3 bases: TGCGCCAGCCGACGAGAAGAAAAACTGTTTTTT. Residues: CASRREEKLFF.

Points on this clonotype: The junction does not match germline at one end; this may be a read error. The chain links TRBV7-8 to TRBJ2-5, with D perhaps matching TRBD2 (5 bases). Per germline, CDR1 SGHVS and CDR2 FQNEAQ. The CDR3 runs to 15 residues. The DNA of the CDR3 is TGTGCCAGCGGCTTAGTTTTTAACGGGATAGAGACCCAGTACTTC. As protein: CASGLVFNGIETQYF.

This clonotype came up many times. The rearrangement links TRBV6-6 to TRBJ1-2; perhaps TRBD1 as D (5 bases). Germline V CDR1 and CDR2: MNHNY, SVGAGI (reference sequence). This CDR3 is 13 amino acids long. Trimming pared 4 bases from V and 12 bases from J, leaving 18 bases between. CDR3 in amino acids: CASSSQQVPNHTF. In DNA form, the CDR3 reads TGTGCCAGCAGTTCCCAACAGGTTCCTAACCACACCTTC.

This chain uses TRBV27 with TRBJ2-2, with D perhaps being TRBD1 or TRBD2 (5 bases each). Looked up from germline, CDR1 is MNHEY and CDR2 is SMNVEV (reference sequence). The CDR3 length is 13 residues. Trimming removed 1 base at V and 6 bases at J, with 6 bases between. The chain's CDR3 is CASSLWGSGELFF. The DNA of the CDR3 is TGTGCCAGCAGTTTATGGGGGTCCGGGGAGCTGTTTTTT.

This clonotype was detected only a few times. This chain links TRBV6-5 with TRBJ2-2; 9 bases are shared with TRBD2. This CDR3 has 17 residues. Germline trimming cut 1 base from V and 5 bases from J; bases unmatched to any gene: 8. Germline CDR1 MNHEY, CDR2 SVGAGI. CDR3 sequence reads: CASSYWNSGRSTGELFF. The CDR3 nucleotides are TGTGCCAGCAGTTACTGGAATAGCGGGAGATCGACCGGGGAGCTGTTTTTT.